This TCR beta chain was sequenced in a study of blood T cells in healthy people across ages. This clonotype showed up just a few times. The germline CDR1 and CDR2 sequences are SGHDT and YYEEEE. This CDR3 contains 15 residues. A second PCR, run for roughly 7 to 11 cycles, used a sample-barcoded 5' primer plus a J-beta primer mix. TCRdb ran MiXCR on the 5' RACE reads and lists one entry per CDR3 protein. The sample has about 770,000 distinct CDR3 sequences, roughly 44% seen once. The chain uses TRBV5-6 and TRBJ2-5; 9 bases are a match to TRBD1. The DNA end is a closer match to TRBJ2-7, so the J assignment may be wrong. The source of this sequence is a man aged 55 to 69 in good health. The specimen sequenced was blood. The CDR3 DNA reads as TGTGCCAGCAGCTTGGCCGCAGACAGGGGGAACGAGCAGTACTTC. Its translation is CASSLAADRGNEQYF.